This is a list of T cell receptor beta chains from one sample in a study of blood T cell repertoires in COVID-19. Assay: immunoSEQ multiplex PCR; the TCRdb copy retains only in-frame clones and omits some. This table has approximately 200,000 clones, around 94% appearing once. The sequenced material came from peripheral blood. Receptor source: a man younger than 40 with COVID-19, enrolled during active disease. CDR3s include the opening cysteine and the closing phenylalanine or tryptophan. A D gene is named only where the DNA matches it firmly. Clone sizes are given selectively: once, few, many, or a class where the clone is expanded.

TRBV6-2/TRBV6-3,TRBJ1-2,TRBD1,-,CASSKDRVQGYTF,TGTGCCAGCAGCAAAGACAGGGTACAAGGCTACACCTTC
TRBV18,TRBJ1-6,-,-,CASSPGGPLHF,TGTGCCAGCTCACCCGGGGGACCCCTCCACTTT
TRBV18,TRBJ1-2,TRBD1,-,CASSPRDRGYYDYTF,TGTGCCAGCTCACCACGGGACAGGGGATACTATGACTACACCTTC
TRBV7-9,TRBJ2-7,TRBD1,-,CASSWTGIEQYF,TGTGCCAGCAGCTGGACAGGGATCGAGCAGTACTTC
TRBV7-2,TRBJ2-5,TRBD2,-,CASRRGVQETQYF,TGTGCCAGCCGGCGGGGGGTCCAAGAGACCCAGTACTTC
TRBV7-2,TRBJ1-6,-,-,CASSWGPFGGNSPLHF,TGTGCCAGCAGCTGGGGCCCATTTGGTGGTAATTCACCCCTCCACTTT
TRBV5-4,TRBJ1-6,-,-,CASSLAGTSNSPLHF,TGTGCCAGCAGCTTGGCAGGGACTAGCAATTCACCCCTCCACTTT
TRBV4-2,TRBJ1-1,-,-,CASSHLPRQNTEAFF,TGTGCCAGCAGCCACCTCCCCCGACAGAACACTGAAGCTTTCTTT
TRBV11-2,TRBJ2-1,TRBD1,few,CASSFLKGTGPHEQFF,TGTGCCAGCAGCTTTTTAAAAGGGACAGGGCCGCATGAGCAGTTCTTC
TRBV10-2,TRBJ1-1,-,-,CAGSGEMNTEAFF,TGCGCCGGTAGCGGGGAAATGAACACTGAAGCTTTCTTT
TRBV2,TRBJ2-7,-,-,CASSELGIFYEQYF,TGTGCCAGCAGTGAACTTGGCATCTTCTACGAGCAGTACTTC
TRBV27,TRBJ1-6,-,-,CASSLSFGQTNSPLHF,TGTGCCAGCAGTTTATCGTTCGGACAGACGAATTCACCCCTCCACTTT
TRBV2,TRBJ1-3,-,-,CASSQGPGNTIYF,TGTGCCAGCAGCCAGGGGCCCGGAAACACCATATATTTT
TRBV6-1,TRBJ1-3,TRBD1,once,CASSEGTGYGNTIYF,TGTGCCAGCAGTGAGGGGACAGGGTACGGAAACACCATATATTTT
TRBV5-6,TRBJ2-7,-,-,CASSFGQTYEQYF,TGTGCCAGCAGCTTCGGACAGACCTACGAGCAGTACTTC
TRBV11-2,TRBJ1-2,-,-,CASSLVRGPNYGYTF,TGTGCCAGCAGCTTAGTAAGGGGTCCAAACTATGGCTACACCTTC
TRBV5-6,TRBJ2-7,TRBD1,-,CASSGSGQGHSSYEQYF,TGTGCCAGCAGCGGATCAGGACAGGGACACTCCTCCTACGAGCAGTACTTC
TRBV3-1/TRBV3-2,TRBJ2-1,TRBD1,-,CASSQNRQGAGEQFF,TGTGCCAGCAGCCAAAATAGACAGGGGGCTGGTGAGCAGTTCTTC
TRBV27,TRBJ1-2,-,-,CASSPRIARNYGYTF,TGTGCCAGCAGTCCAAGGATAGCGCGGAACTATGGCTACACCTTC
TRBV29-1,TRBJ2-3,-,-,CSVSVRGSTDTQYF,TGCAGCGTTTCAGTCCGGGGGAGCACAGATACGCAGTATTTT
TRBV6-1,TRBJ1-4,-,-,CASSEASLQGLWEKLFF,TGTGCCAGCAGTGAAGCCTCTCTCCAGGGTTTGTGGGAAAAACTGTTTTTT
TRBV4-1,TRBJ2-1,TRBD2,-,CASSGSGGGSYNEQFF,TGCGCCAGCAGCGGGTCAGGCGGGGGCTCCTACAATGAGCAGTTCTTC
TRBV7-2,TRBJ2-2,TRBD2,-,CASSPTGGGDTGELFF,TGTGCCAGCAGCCCCACCGGGGGGGGAGACACCGGGGAGCTGTTTTTT
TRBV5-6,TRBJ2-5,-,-,CASSDPGLRGETQYF,TGTGCCAGCAGCGATCCGGGACTCCGAGGGGAGACCCAGTACTTC
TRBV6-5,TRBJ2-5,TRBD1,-,CASSYSGTGEEETQYF,TGTGCCAGCAGTTACTCCGGGACAGGGGAGGAAGAGACCCAGTACTTC
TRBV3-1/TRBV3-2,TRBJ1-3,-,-,CASSHNRVSGNTIYF,TGTGCCAGCAGCCATAACAGAGTCTCTGGAAACACCATATATTTT
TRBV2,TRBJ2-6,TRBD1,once,CASSDSPGGYPGANVLTF,TGTGCCAGCAGTGATAGTCCAGGGGGCTACCCTGGGGCCAACGTCCTGACTTTC
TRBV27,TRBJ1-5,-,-,CASSPISAISNQPQHF,TGTGCCAGCAGTCCCATCTCCGCTATTAGCAATCAGCCCCAGCATTTT
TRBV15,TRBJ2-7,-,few,CATSRRGAYEQYF,TGTGCCACCAGCCGTCGGGGGGCTTACGAGCAGTACTTC
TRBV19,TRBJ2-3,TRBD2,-,CASSMTRLAGVSTDTQYF,TGTGCCAGTAGTATGACGCGTCTAGCGGGGGTCAGCACAGATACGCAGTATTTT
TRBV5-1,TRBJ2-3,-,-,CASSLEVAATDTQYF,TGCGCCAGCAGCTTGGAAGTAGCGGCAACAGATACGCAGTATTTT
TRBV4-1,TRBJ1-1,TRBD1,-,CASSQWGQGNTEAFF,TGCGCCAGCAGCCAATGGGGACAGGGTAACACTGAAGCTTTCTTT
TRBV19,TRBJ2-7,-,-,CASSIGILSYEQYF,TGTGCCAGTAGTATAGGGATACTATCCTACGAGCAGTACTTC
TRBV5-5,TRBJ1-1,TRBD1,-,CASSWTGLTTEAFF,TGTGCCAGCAGCTGGACAGGGCTGACCACTGAAGCTTTCTTT
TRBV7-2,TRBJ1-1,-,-,CASSLALTVMNTEAFF,TGTGCCAGCAGCTTGGCGCTGACAGTTATGAACACTGAAGCTTTCTTT
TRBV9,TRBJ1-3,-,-,CASSVGAGTTKSGNTIYF,TGTGCCAGCAGCGTAGGGGCCGGGACAACTAAGTCTGGAAACACCATATATTTT
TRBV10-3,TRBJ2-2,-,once,CAIAALYPANTGELFF,TGTGCCATCGCGGCTTTGTACCCAGCGAACACCGGGGAGCTGTTTTTT
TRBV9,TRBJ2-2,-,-,CASSVGGQQTGELFF,TGTGCCAGCAGCGTAGGGGGACAACAAACCGGGGAGCTGTTTTTT
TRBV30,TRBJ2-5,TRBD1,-,CAFDLGQGETQYF,TGTGCCTTTGACCTGGGACAGGGGGAGACCCAGTACTTC
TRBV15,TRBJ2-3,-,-,CATSNMLTDTQYF,TGTGCCACCAGCAACATGCTCACAGATACGCAGTATTTT
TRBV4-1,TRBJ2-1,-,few,CASSQGVGRGQYNEQFF,TGCGCCAGCAGCCAAGGGGTCGGGCGGGGCCAATACAATGAGCAGTTCTTC
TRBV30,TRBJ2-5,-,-,CAWSTGHPETQYF,TGTGCCTGGAGCACGGGACACCCAGAGACCCAGTACTTC
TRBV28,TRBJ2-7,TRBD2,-,CASSLPAGYSYEQYF,TGTGCCAGCAGTTTACCAGCGGGGTACTCCTACGAGCAGTACTTC
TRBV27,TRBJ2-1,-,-,CASSLKLRNEQFF,TGTGCCAGCAGTTTAAAGCTACGCAATGAGCAGTTCTTC
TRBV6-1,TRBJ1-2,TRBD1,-,CASSDRDRVVYGYTF,TGTGCCAGCAGTGATCGGGACAGGGTGGTCTATGGCTACACCTTC
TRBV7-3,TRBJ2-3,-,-,CASSSLPTGTSTDTQYF,TGTGCCAGCAGCTCCTTGCCGACAGGCACTAGCACAGATACGCAGTATTTT
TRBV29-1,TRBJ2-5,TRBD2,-,CSVEDKTSGRETQYF,TGCAGCGTTGAAGACAAGACTAGCGGGAGGGAGACCCAGTACTTC
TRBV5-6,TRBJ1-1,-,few,CASSRRTDPNTEAFF,TGTGCCAGCAGCCGGAGGACGGATCCAAACACTGAAGCTTTCTTT
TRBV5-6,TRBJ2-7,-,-,CASSLWSPLISYEQYF,TGTGCCAGCAGCTTGTGGTCGCCCCTAATAAGCTACGAGCAGTACTTC
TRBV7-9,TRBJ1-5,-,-,CASSSYGQQPQHF,TGTGCCAGCAGCTCCTATGGGCAGCAGCCCCAGCATTTT
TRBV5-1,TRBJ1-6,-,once,CASSLAGRSPLHF,TGCGCCAGCAGCTTGGCAGGGAGGTCACCCCTCCACTTT
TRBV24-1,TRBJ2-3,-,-,CATSDPGARRQYF,TGTGCCACCAGTGATCCTGGGGCACGCAGACAGTATTTT